Below are 30 T cell receptor beta chains sequenced from a single sample in a study of shared clonotypes between healthy human individuals. The naive CD8 fraction comprised CD45RO-negative cells positively selected for CCR7 and excluded terminally differentiated effector memory CD45RA+ cells. Libraries were prepared by immunoSEQ multiplex PCR; TCRdb keeps only in-frame clonotypes and omits some of them. The repertoire consists of about 870,000 clones, with 80% to 95% occurring once and the leading ten covering 20% to 30%. The sample taken for sequencing was naive CD8+ T cells sorted from blood. The receptors were sampled from a man younger than 45 in good health.

This chain joins TRBV27 and TRBJ1-5, with 9 nucleotides matching TRBD1. Germline values: CDR1 MNHEY, CDR2 SMNVEV (reference sequence). The V gene end was trimmed by 4 bases and the J gene end by 3 bases; junction bases not matched to a gene: 4. CDR3 length equals 15 residues. As DNA, the CDR3 is TGTGCCAGCAGTTCAGGACAGGGGAACAATCAGCCCCAGCATTTT. Encoded protein: CASSSGQGNNQPQHF.

The CDR3 here is CASSHPAGGRASETQYF. The DNA for the CDR3 is TGCGCCAGCAGCCACCCGGCGGGCGGGAGGGCCAGCGAGACCCAGTACTTC. V is TRBV4-1 and J is TRBJ2-5; 9 bases are a match to TRBD2. Germline-derived CDR1 and CDR2 are MGHRA and YSYEKL. The CDR3 sequence is 17 residues long. V shed 3 bases and J 5 bases; nucleotides not matched to a gene: 13.

The genes are TRBV4-1 and TRBJ2-7; the D is unclear. From germline, CDR1 is MGHRA and CDR2 YSYEKL. V was pared by 4 bases and J by 7 bases, with 8 bases between. This CDR3 has 11 residues. Here the CDR3 DNA reads TGCGCCAGCAGCCTCCTTGGGGAGCAGTACTTC. Its protein product is CASSLLGEQYF.

The chain combines TRBV9 with TRBJ2-1; tentative D call: TRBD2 (7 bases). Trimming removed 4 bases at V and 0 bases at J, with 11 bases between. Germline values: CDR1 SGDLS, CDR2 YYNGEE. The CDR3 is 15 residues long. This CDR3 is CASSRGGSSYNEQFF. Here the CDR3 DNA reads TGTGCCAGCAGCAGGGGGGGCTCCTCCTACAATGAGCAGTTCTTC.

V is TRBV7-6 and J is TRBJ2-5; TRBD2 might be the D (5 bases). CDR1 is SGHVS, CDR2 FNYEAQ, per germline. With 3 bases removed from V and 5 bases from J, the gap between germline ends came to 10 bases. This CDR3 region has 13 residues. This CDR3 reads CASSFGVLETQYF. DNA of the CDR3: TGTGCCAGCAGCTTCGGGGTGTTGGAGACCCAGTACTTC.

The rearrangement joins TRBV7-6 to TRBJ2-7, with D tentatively TRBD1 (5 bases). With 1 base removed from V and 1 base from J, the gap between germline ends came to 11 bases. Germline-derived CDR1 and CDR2 are SGHVS and FNYEAQ. The CDR3 has 15 residues. In nucleotides, the CDR3 is TGTGCCAGCAGCTTAGAGGGGTATGGGTCCTACGAGCAGTACTTC. It yields the protein CASSLEGYGSYEQYF.

The chain uses TRBV7-9 and TRBJ2-1; possible D gene TRBD2, 6 bases. The CDR3 is 15 residues long. Trimming cost V 4 bases and J 3 bases, with 13 bases left between them. Germline lookup yields CDR1 SEHNR and CDR2 FQNEAQ (reference sequence). CDR3: CASSSVTGLYNEQFF. As DNA, the CDR3 is TGTGCCAGCAGCTCCGTTACGGGACTCTACAATGAGCAGTTCTTC.

The chain couples TRBV5-1 to TRBJ2-1; 11 positions match TRBD2. After removal of 7 bases from V and 5 bases from J, the junction contained 2 bases not matched to a gene. The CDR3 runs 13 residues. The germline CDR1 and CDR2 sequences are SGHRS and YFSETQ. CDR3 in amino acids: CASQLAGDNEQFF. Here the CDR3 DNA reads TGCGCCAGCCAACTAGCGGGGGACAATGAGCAGTTCTTC.

The V and J genes are TRBV11-2 and TRBJ2-1, with TRBD1 matching 8 bases. In germline, CDR1 is SGHAT, CDR2 FQNNGV. This CDR3 is built from 19 residues. V shed 1 base and J 7 bases; nucleotides not matched to a gene: 18. The CDR3 loop reads CASSLVGTAPRQGTNEQFF. CDR3 sequence (DNA): TGTGCCAGCAGCTTAGTGGGGACAGCACCGCGACAGGGGACAAATGAGCAGTTCTTC.

V and J are TRBV6-1 and TRBJ2-7; 12 nucleotides agree with TRBD2. The germline gives CDR1 MNHNS, CDR2 SASEGT. V trimming: 1 base; J trimming: 4 bases; junction bases outside the gene matches: 5. The CDR3 totals 16 residues. CDR3 sequence: CASSEVLAGGPYEQYF. Written as DNA, the CDR3 is TGTGCCAGCAGTGAAGTCCTAGCGGGAGGGCCATACGAGCAGTACTTC.

CDR3 in DNA: TGTGCCAGCAGCCCCTCCGGGGGGCCCCTTTACAATGAGCAGTTCTTC. The encoded protein is CASSPSGGPLYNEQFF. The chain has TRBV11-2 and TRBJ2-1; D perhaps matches TRBD2 (7 bases). The V end was cut by 5 bases, the J end by 4 bases, with 18 bases between. The CDR3 is made up of 16 amino acids. Germline-derived CDR1 and CDR2 are SGHAT and FQNNGV. Full variable domain (outside the CDR3, taken from reference TRBV11-2 and TRBJ2-1): EAGVAQSPRYKIIEKRQSVAFWCNPISGHATLYWYQQILGQGPKLLIQFQNNGVVDDSQLPKDRFSAERLKGVDSTLKIQPAKLEDSAVYLCASSPSGGPLYNEQFFGPGTRLTVL.

V and J are TRBV11-1 and TRBJ2-1; 14 bases are a match to TRBD2. The CDR3 has 16 amino acids. The V segment lost 4 bases and the J segment 6 bases; nucleotides outside the gene matches: 5. Per the germline V gene, CDR1 is SGHAT and CDR2 is FQDESV (reference sequence). The DNA for the CDR3 is TGTGCCAGCAGCTCCTGGACTAGCGGGAGGCTCAATGAGCAGTTCTTC. This translates into CASSSWTSGRLNEQFF. Complete variable domain (other parts from reference TRBV11-1 and TRBJ2-1): EAEVAQSPRYKITEKSQAVAFWCDPISGHATLYWYRQILGQGPELLVQFQDESVVDDSQLPKDRFSAERLKGVDSTLKIQPAELGDSAMYLCASSSWTSGRLNEQFFGPGTRLTVL.

The chain uses TRBV13 and TRBJ2-5; TRBD1 is a possible D gene (5 bases). The germline V and J ends were trimmed by 6 bases and 1 base, with 12 bases remaining between them. This CDR3 region has 14 residues. Per the germline V gene, CDR1 is PRHDT and CDR2 is FYEKMQ (reference sequence). The CDR3 loop is CASSSQGFQETQYF. The CDR3 DNA is TGTGCCAGCAGTTCCCAGGGTTTCCAAGAGACCCAGTACTTC. Supplemented by reference TRBV13 and TRBJ2-5, the full variable domain reads AAGVIQSPRHLIKEKRETATLKCYPIPRHDTVYWYQQGPGQDPQFLISFYEKMQSDKGSIPDRFSAQQFSDYHSELNMSSLELGDSALYFCASSSQGFQETQYFGPGTRLLVL.

This chain joins TRBV10-2 and TRBJ2-1; unclear D gene. The V gene lost 6 bases and the J gene lost 0 bases, with 12 bases spanning the gap. Per the germline V gene, CDR1 is WSHSY and CDR2 is SAAADI. The CDR3 covers 15 residues. The CDR3 protein is CASSLAYSSYNEQFF. The CDR3 DNA reads TGCGCCAGCAGCCTCGCATATAGCTCCTACAATGAGCAGTTCTTC.

The gene calls are TRBV5-1 and TRBJ2-7; weak D call: TRBD2 (5 bases). V lost 2 bases and J 4 bases, leaving 19 bases between the germline ends. Per germline, CDR1 SGHRS and CDR2 YFSETQ. The CDR3 totals 16 residues. In DNA form, the CDR3 reads TGCGCCAGCAGCTTCCCGTCGAGCGGAGACCCTTACGAGCAGTACTTC. It translates to CASSFPSSGDPYEQYF.

The V gene is TRBV21-1, the J gene TRBJ2-1. TRBV21-1 counts as a pseudogene. The CDR3 totals 18 residues. CDR3 sequence (DNA): TGTGCCAGCAGCAAAGATAAATGGGACGGGATGGGCTTCAATGAGCAGTTCTTC. This gives the protein CASSKDKWDGMGFNEQFF.

Regarding this clone: Other DNA sequences in this specimen translate into the identical CDR3. The chain combines TRBV7-9 with TRBJ1-5; D unclear. CDR3 length: 14 amino acids. Deletions cut 1 base from V and 1 base from J, with 5 bases between. Germline assignment: CDR1 SEHNR and CDR2 FQNEAQ (reference sequence). The DNA for the CDR3 is TGTGCCAGCAGCTTAGAAGGGAGCAATCAGCCCCAGCATTTT. This encodes CASSLEGSNQPQHF.

This chain links TRBV6-5 with TRBJ2-1; D might be TRBD1 (6 bases). This CDR3 has 15 amino acids. Trimming took 8 bases from V and 0 from J, leaving 14 bases between them. Per germline, CDR1 MNHEY and CDR2 SVGAGI. This CDR3 is CASGTPGSSYNEQFF. The DNA of the CDR3 is TGTGCCAGCGGGACACCAGGGAGCTCCTACAATGAGCAGTTCTTC.

Only one count was recorded for this clone. The chain recombines TRBV19 with TRBJ2-5; D unresolved. Germline CDR1 LNHDA, CDR2 SQIVND (reference sequence). Trimming shortened V by 2 bases and J by 4 bases, and 11 bases separated the two germline ends. This CDR3 comprises 14 residues. For the CDR3, the DNA is TGTGCCAGTAGTATACAGATTTACGTAGAGACCCAGTACTTC. Amino acid sequence: CASSIQIYVETQYF.

This chain connects TRBV5-6 to TRBJ2-7, with TRBD2 matching over 8 bases. Unmatched junction bases numbered 8, after V lost 0 bases and J lost 3 bases. Germline-derived CDR1 and CDR2 are SGHDT and YYEEEE. The CDR3 covers 16 residues. CDR3 in DNA: TGTGCCAGCAGCTTGGGGTCGAGCGGGAGAAACTACGAGCAGTACTTC. Translated: CASSLGSSGRNYEQYF.

The gene calls are TRBV5-8 and TRBJ2-7; the D is unclear. The V and J ends lost 7 bases and 2 bases respectively, with 7 bases between them. Looked up from germline, CDR1 is SGHTS and CDR2 is YDEGEE. This CDR3 comprises 11 residues. The CDR3, as DNA: TGTGCCAGCCAAAACACCTACGAGCAGTACTTC. Encoded protein: CASQNTYEQYF.

This sequence joins TRBV10-3 and TRBJ2-7; D is possibly TRBD1 (5 bases). The CDR3 totals 12 residues. Germline-derived CDR1 and CDR2 are ENHRY and SYGVKD. The V end lost 3 bases, the J end lost 7 bases, and 10 bases lay between the germline ends. CDR3 nucleotides: TGTGCCATCAGTGACCAGGGTCAAGAGCAGTACTTC. It yields the protein CAISDQGQEQYF.

The chain carries TRBV5-6 and TRBJ2-7; perhaps D is TRBD1 or TRBD2 (5 bases each). CDR3 size: 14 residues. CDR1 SGHDT and CDR2 YYEEEE come from the germline V gene. The V end was cut by 3 bases, the J end by 3 bases, with 13 bases between. The CDR3 spells CASSSPGPDYEQYF. The CDR3 coding sequence is TGTGCCAGCAGCTCTCCGGGGCCAGACTACGAGCAGTACTTC.

This clone occurred a few times. This sequence joins TRBV28 and TRBJ2-7; 7 nucleotides align to TRBD1. Germline CDR1 and CDR2: MDHEN and SYDVKM. The CDR3 totals 13 residues. Unmatched junction bases numbered 6, after V lost 6 bases and J lost 4 bases. This CDR3 is CASRTGTEYEQYF. The CDR3 nucleotides read TGTGCCAGCAGAACCGGGACAGAATACGAGCAGTACTTC.

Notes on this clone: A far larger clone is just one base off, so this is likely a read error. The CDR3 DNA reads TGTGCCAGCAGCAAAAATAGCGGGAGGTTGGCAGATACGCAGTATTTT. Residues: CASSKNSGRLADTQYF. This rearrangement joins TRBV5-5 to TRBJ2-3; TRBD2 matches at 10 bases. Germline V lookup: CDR1 SGHKS, CDR2 YYEKEE (reference sequence). The CDR3 is 16 amino acids. V was pared by 4 bases and J by 4 bases, with 9 bases of the junction left unmatched.

Notes on this clone: An end of the junction differs from the germline gene, which may be a read error. Other DNA sequences in this specimen translate into the identical CDR3. This chain links TRBV6-5 with TRBJ1-2; D call uncertain. From germline, CDR1 is MNHEY and CDR2 SVGAGI. This CDR3 spans 13 amino acids. CDR3: CASSYSLYYGYTF. The CDR3 DNA is TGTGCCAGCAGCTACTCGCTATACTATGGCTACACCTTC.

The chain recombines TRBV19 with TRBJ1-3, with D perhaps TRBD1 (6 bases). The CDR3 extends over 15 amino acids. The V gene lost 9 bases and the J gene lost 0 bases, with 15 bases spanning the gap. Germline lookup yields CDR1 LNHDA and CDR2 SQIVND (reference sequence). CDR3 in amino acids: CASKPTGYSGNTIYF. Written as DNA, the CDR3 is TGTGCCAGCAAACCGACAGGTTACTCTGGAAACACCATATATTTT.

The chain has TRBV2 and TRBJ1-1; D is unclear. The CDR3 extends over 13 amino acids. V lost 9 bases and J lost 1, with 12 bases in between. Germline lookup yields CDR1 SNHLY and CDR2 FYNNEI. The CDR3 spells CASLWTGNTEAFF. The CDR3 DNA sequence: TGTGCCAGTCTTTGGACGGGGAACACTGAAGCTTTCTTT.

The genes are TRBV6-5 and TRBJ2-1, with TRBD2 matching over 7 bases. Germline CDR1 MNHEY, CDR2 SVGAGI. The J segment lost 4 bases and the V segment lost 0 bases, leaving 6 bases of the junction unmatched. This CDR3 comprises 16 residues. The CDR3 sequence is CASSYSVGSGYNEQFF. As DNA, the CDR3 is TGTGCCAGCAGTTACTCCGTTGGTAGCGGGTACAATGAGCAGTTCTTC.

The CDR3 here is CAISESAASENTEAFF. The DNA of the CDR3 is TGTGCCATCAGTGAGTCGGCGGCGTCAGAGAACACTGAAGCTTTCTTT. The chain employs TRBV10-3 and TRBJ1-1; no definite D call. Germline values: CDR1 ENHRY, CDR2 SYGVKD. CDR3 length: 16 amino acids. The V end lost 0 bases, the J end lost 1 base, and 12 bases lay between the germline ends.